This T cell receptor beta chain emerged from a study of beta chain features in type 1 diabetes (dated by TCRdb to about 2018). With regard to the full study: No differences in mean age, gender distribution, total cell number or subset yield were found between patients and healthy donors. The study compared the TCRB repertoires of sorted circulating CD4+ T cell subsets in recently diagnosed type 1 diabetes patients with those in matched healthy donors. Naive and central memory subsets were obtained from all 30 or so donors, but regulatory and stem cell-like memory subsets were isolated from only 8 patients and roughly eight healthy donors. Across all samples, roughly 110,000,000 sorted cells were examined, and cell number per subset correlated strongly with RNA yield. Study-level results and caveats: The naive, central memory and regulatory TCRB repertoires appeared to resemble one another more closely among patients than among healthy donors. At VDJ recombination sites, type 1 diabetes patients had fewer insertions and more deleted nucleotides, which implies abnormalities in thymic rearrangement. Because the HLA sub-analyses included only small numbers of individuals, any influence of HLA type on TCRB rearrangement was left unresolved. PCR may preferentially amplify shorter templates, but because patient and control samples were amplified and corrected together, any resulting skew would affect both groups equally. Because cDNA was sequenced instead of genomic DNA, activated cells with high expression could be over-represented, although the groups did not differ in activation or CD3 levels. A moderate but significant shortening of TCRB CDR3 length was observed in type 1 diabetes patients in all four CD4+ subsets.

There are a few counts of this clone. Its antigen remains unidentified. Base quality data are lacking; no much larger clone is found one base away. From each donor, a single peripheral blood sample of 100 to 150 mL on average was drawn into heparinised tubes. Using a panel that included CD45RO, CCR7, CD25, CD127, CD95 and CD27, naive, central memory, regulatory and stem cell-like memory CD4+ T cells were sorted on a BD FACSAria II. A purity above 95% was achieved for all sorted populations. PBMCs were isolated immediately by Lymphoprep density gradient centrifugation and stained directly without culture. To minimize batch effects, samples were stained and sorted in pairs, one healthy donor with one patient per experiment. The junction carries 15 bases between V and J, which are trimmed by 1 base and 4 bases respectively. The CDR3 measures 16 amino acids from cysteine to phenylalanine. Here the CDR3 DNA is all that survives: 48 bases in frame from base 1. For CDR1 and CDR2, the germline V gene lists SGHNT and YENEEA.

The entire isolated RNA was reverse transcribed using the High Capacity cDNA Reverse Transcription Kit, and thus expressed TCRB transcripts were sequenced. Naive, central memory and regulatory T cell samples underwent deep immunoSEQ sequencing, averaging approximately 3.3 million total reads per sample. After sorted cells were lysed in RLT buffer, RNA was extracted with DNase-treated RNeasy Micro or Mini kits, with the choice depending on cell number. Each cell subset was processed separately to prevent cross-contamination, with patient and healthy donor samples processed together. TCRB sequences were amplified from cDNA with the immunoSEQ multiplex PCR, producing 87-bp fragments spanning the CDR3 region. The amplicons were sequenced using the Illumina HiSeq platform. As for how the authors treated the data: Synthetic template baselines were used to correct PCR bias computationally, reads within Hamming distance 2 were collapsed together, and singletons that could not be merged were discarded. Reads were aligned against IMGT so that V, D and J genes, CDR3 length and insertions or deletions at six rearrangement sites could be assigned. Clonotype counts were normalized to sorted cell number within each subset before computing true diversity and Gini coefficients with the tcR R package. The overlap coefficient, calculated on TCRB nucleotide sequences, was used to quantify repertoire sharing. TCRdb provides this immuneACCESS table in a form limited to in-frame rearrangements. Some clones are lacking; in checked studies, under half of them reflect an unresolved V gene, and why the rest are absent is not known. From that table come the V and J calls and clone size; the DNA was used to work out D and trimming. This sample comprises about 290,000 clones, around 7.3% of them detected only once. The ten largest make up more than 1% of the sample.

The sequenced sample was central memory CD4+ T cells from blood. The receptor was derived from a woman between 18 and 30 years old in good health. The receptor chain draws on TRBV11-3 and TRBJ2-3; the D gene is not confidently resolved. The nucleotides read TGTGCCAGCAGCTTAGGTCTCTCGGGTCCCGCAGATACGCAGTATTTT. It translates as CASSLGLSGPADTQYF.